The clone carrying this TCR beta chain was detected ten times or more. Its antigen is not known. Template switching introduced a universal primer site, and the cDNA bore unique molecular identifiers. A single record per CDR3 protein comes from TCRdb applying MiXCR to the 5' RACE reads. The profile covers a few hundred thousand distinct CDR3 sequences, with 9% to 10% appearing a single time and 3% taken by the ten largest. This record comes from a study of identical twins. Findings of the study overall: Researchers reported excess low generation probability among twin-shared out-of-frame alpha sequences. Abundant cord blood beta clonotypes carried fewer insertions; memory repertoires showed none. Researchers caution that invariant MAIT and iNKT cells could partly confound zero-insertion analyses.

This CDR3 comprises 14 residues. The V end lost 5 bases, the J end lost 8 bases, and 16 bases lay between the germline ends. The V gene's germline CDR1 is SEHNR and CDR2 FQNEAQ (reference sequence). These same records also appear under a second study, on yellow fever vaccine responses in identical twins.

The gene calls are TRBV7-9 and TRBJ2-1; tentatively, D is TRBD2 (5 bases). The specimen was PBMCs. The receptor was derived from a woman younger than 30 in good health. In nucleotides, the CDR3 is TGTGCCAGCAGCCCTGACTACGGCTGGGATGAGCAGTTCTTC. It yields the protein CASSPDYGWDEQFF.